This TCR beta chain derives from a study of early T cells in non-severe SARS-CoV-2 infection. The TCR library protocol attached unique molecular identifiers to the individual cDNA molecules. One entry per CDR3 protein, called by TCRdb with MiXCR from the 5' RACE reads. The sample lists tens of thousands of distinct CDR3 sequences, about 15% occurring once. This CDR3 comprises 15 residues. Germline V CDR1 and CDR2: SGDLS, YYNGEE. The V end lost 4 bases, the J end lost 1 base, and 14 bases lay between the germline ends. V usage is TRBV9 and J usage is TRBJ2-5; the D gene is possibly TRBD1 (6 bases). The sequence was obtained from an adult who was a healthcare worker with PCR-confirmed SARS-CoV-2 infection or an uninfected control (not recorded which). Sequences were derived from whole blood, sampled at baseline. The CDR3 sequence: CASSLSTGSQETQYF. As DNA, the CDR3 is TGTGCCAGCAGCCTCTCAACAGGGTCCCAAGAGACCCAGTACTTC.